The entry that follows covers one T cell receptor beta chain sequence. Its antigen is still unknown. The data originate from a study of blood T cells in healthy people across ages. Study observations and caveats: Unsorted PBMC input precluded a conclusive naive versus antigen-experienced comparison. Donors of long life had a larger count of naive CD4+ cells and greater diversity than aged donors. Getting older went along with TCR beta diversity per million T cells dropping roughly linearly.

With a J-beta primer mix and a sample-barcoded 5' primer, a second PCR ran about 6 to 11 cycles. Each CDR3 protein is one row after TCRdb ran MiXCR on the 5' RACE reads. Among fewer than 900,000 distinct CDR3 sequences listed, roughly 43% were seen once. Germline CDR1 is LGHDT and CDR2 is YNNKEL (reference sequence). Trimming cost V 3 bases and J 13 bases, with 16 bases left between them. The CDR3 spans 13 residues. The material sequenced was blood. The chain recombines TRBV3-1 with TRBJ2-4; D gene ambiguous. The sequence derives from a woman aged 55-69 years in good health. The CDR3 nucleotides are TGTGCCAGCAGCCACTCCCCTTGGGAAGAGCAGTACTTC. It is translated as CASSHSPWEEQYF. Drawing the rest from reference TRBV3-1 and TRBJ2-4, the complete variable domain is DTAVSQTPKYLVTQMGNDKSIKCEQNLGHDTMYWYKQDSKKFLKIMFSYNNKELIINETVPNRFSPKSPDKAHLNLHINSLELGDSAVYFCASSHSPWEEQYFGAGTRLSVL.